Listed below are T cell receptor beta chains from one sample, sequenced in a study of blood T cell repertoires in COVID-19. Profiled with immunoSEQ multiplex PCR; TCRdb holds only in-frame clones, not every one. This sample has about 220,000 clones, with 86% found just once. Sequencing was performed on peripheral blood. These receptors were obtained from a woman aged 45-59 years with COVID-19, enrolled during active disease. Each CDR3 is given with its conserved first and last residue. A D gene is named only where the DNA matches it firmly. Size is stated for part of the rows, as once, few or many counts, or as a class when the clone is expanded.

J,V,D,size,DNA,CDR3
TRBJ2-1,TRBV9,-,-,TGTGCCAGCAGCCCCCGGCCTAGCGCCAATGAGCAGTTCTTC,CASSPRPSANEQFF
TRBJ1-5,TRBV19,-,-,TGTGCCAGTAAGAGGGCAGGGGAGAGGCCCCAGCATTTT,CASKRAGERPQHF
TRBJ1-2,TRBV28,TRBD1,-,TGTGCCAGCCGGCCAGACAGGGGTGGGGGGGCCTCGTATGGCTACACCTTC,CASRPDRGGGASYGYTF
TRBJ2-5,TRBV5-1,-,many,TGCGCCAGCAACCTTCGGGCAGGGTTAATATTTTCAGGAGAGACCCAGTACTTC,CASNLRAGLIFSGETQYF
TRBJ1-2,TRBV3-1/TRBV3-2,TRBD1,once,TGTGCCAGCAGCCAGCAGGGGGTTGCCGCTGGCTACACCTTC,CASSQQGVAAGYTF
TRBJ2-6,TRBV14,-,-,TGTGCCAGCAGCCCGGGGAGGATCGGAGCTGGGGCCAACGTCCTGACTTTC,CASSPGRIGAGANVLTF
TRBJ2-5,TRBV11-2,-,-,TGTGCCAGCAGCTTAGGACGTACGGGGCAAGAGACCCAGTACTTC,CASSLGRTGQETQYF
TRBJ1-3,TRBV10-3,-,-,TGTGCCATCAGTGACCCCGCGCCTGGAAACACCATATATTTT,CAISDPAPGNTIYF
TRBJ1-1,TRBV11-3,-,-,TGTGCCAGCAGCTACAGGGATAGAGGTGAAGCTTTCTTT,CASSYRDRGEAFF
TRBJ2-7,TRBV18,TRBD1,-,TGTGCCAGCTCACAGGGGACAGGGCAATACGAGCAGTACTTC,CASSQGTGQYEQYF
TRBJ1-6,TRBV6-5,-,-,TGTGCCAGCAGTTACTCGACAGGACCCCTCAATTCACCCCTCCACTTT,CASSYSTGPLNSPLHF
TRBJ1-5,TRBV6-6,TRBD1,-,TGTGCCAGCAGTTACTCAGGGGGCAGTCAGCCCCAGCATTTT,CASSYSGGSQPQHF
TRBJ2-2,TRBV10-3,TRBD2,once,TGTGCCATCAGTGCGAGCGGGGGTAACACCGGGGAGCTGTTTTTT,CAISASGGNTGELFF
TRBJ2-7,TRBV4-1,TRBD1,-,TGCGCCAGCAGCCCCCTAAACCTGAGTAGGGGGCTTAAAGGCTACGAGCAGTACTTC,CASSPLNLSRGLKGYEQYF
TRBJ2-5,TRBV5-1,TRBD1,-,TGCGCCAGCAGCTTGGGGGTTGACAGGGACCCTCAAGAGACCCAGTACTTC,CASSLGVDRDPQETQYF
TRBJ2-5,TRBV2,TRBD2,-,TGTGCCAGCAGTGATGGGAGGGGCTGGCAAGAGACCCAGTACTTC,CASSDGRGWQETQYF
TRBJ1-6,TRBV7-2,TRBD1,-,TGTGCCAGCAGCCCGGGACAGGGAGGAAATTCACCCCTCCACTTT,CASSPGQGGNSPLHF
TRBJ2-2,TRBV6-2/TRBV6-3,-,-,TGTGCCAGCAGTTACTCCCCCCCTAGGACCGGGGAGCTGTTTTTT,CASSYSPPRTGELFF
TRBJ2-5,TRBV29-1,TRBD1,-,TGCAGCGTTGAAGGGGGACAGGGAGAGACCCAGTACTTC,CSVEGGQGETQYF
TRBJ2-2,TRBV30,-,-,TGTGCCTGGAGTGCGGGTAGCCACACCGGGGAGCTGTTTTTT,CAWSAGSHTGELFF
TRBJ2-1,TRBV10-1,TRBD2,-,TGCGCCAGCAGTGAAGGAAAACTAGCGGGGGGGAGCTCCTACAATGAGCAGTTCTTC,CASSEGKLAGGSSYNEQFF
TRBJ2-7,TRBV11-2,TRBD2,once,TGTGCCAGCAGCTTACCTAGCGGGGGGGCCAGGACGTCCGAGCAGTACTTC,CASSLPSGGARTSEQYF
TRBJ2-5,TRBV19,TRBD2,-,TGTGCCAGTAGTCCCGGGGGGAGGGAGACCCAGTACTTC,CASSPGGRETQYF
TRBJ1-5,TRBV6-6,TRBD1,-,TGTGCCAGCACCTCCGGACAGGGCGCTATCAAACCCCAGCATTTT,CASTSGQGAIKPQHF
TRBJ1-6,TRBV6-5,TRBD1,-,TGTGCCAGCAGGGGACAGGGGTGGAATTCACCCCTCCACTTT,CASRGQGWNSPLHF
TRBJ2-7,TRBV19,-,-,TGTGCCAGTAGTGCTCCCGGGACTCGCCCCTACGAGCAGTACTTC,CASSAPGTRPYEQYF
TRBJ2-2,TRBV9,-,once,TGTGCCAGCAGCGTAGGGAGGGCCGGGGAGCTGTTTTTT,CASSVGRAGELFF
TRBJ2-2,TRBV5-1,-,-,TGCGCCAGCAGCTTGGAGCTACAACTACCTGGGGAGCTGTTTTTT,CASSLELQLPGELFF
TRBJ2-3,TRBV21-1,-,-,TGTGCCACCTGCGGGGGGGCCGGAACAGATACGCAGTATTTT,CATCGGAGTDTQYF
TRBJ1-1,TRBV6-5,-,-,TGTGCCAGCAGTATACAGGGTTACGCTGAAGCTTTCTTT,CASSIQGYAEAFF
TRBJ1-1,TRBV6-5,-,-,TGTGCCAGCCCCGGGAGGGCGGCGAACACTGAAGCTTTCTTT,CASPGRAANTEAFF
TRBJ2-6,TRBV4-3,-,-,TGCGCCAGCAGCCAAGAATCACTGCCCTCTGGGGCCAACGTCCTGACTTTC,CASSQESLPSGANVLTF
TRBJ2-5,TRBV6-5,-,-,TGTGCCAGCAGTTACCCGTCGAGGGCCAAAGAGACCCAGTACTTC,CASSYPSRAKETQYF
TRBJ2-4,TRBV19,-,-,TGTGCCAGTAGTATCACAAGCAACAGGGGACTAGCCAAAAACATTCAGTACTTC,CASSITSNRGLAKNIQYF
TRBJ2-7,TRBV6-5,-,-,TGTGCCAGCAGTCTTAACCCCAGGGGGGCCTACGAGCAGTACTTC,CASSLNPRGAYEQYF
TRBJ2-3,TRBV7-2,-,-,TGTGCCAGCAGCTTAGGGTCCGGGAGCACAGATACGCAGTATTTT,CASSLGSGSTDTQYF
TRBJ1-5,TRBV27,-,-,TGTGCCAGCAGTTTATCGTCCCCCAGGGGTGGCAATCAGCCCCAGCATTTT,CASSLSSPRGGNQPQHF
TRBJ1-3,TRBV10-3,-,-,TGTGCCATCAGCCCGACGCCGTCAGCGGGAAACACCATATATTTT,CAISPTPSAGNTIYF
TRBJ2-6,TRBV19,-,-,TGTGCCAGTAGTATAGCTCAGGGTCCCCCTGGGGCCAACGTCCTGACTTTC,CASSIAQGPPGANVLTF
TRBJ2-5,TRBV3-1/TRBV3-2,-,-,TGTGCCAGCAGCCATCTGGAGGGCGAGACCCAGTACTTC,CASSHLEGETQYF
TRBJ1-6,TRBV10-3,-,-,TGTGCCATCAGGAAGGGAGTAGAATCACCCCTCCACTTT,CAIRKGVESPLHF